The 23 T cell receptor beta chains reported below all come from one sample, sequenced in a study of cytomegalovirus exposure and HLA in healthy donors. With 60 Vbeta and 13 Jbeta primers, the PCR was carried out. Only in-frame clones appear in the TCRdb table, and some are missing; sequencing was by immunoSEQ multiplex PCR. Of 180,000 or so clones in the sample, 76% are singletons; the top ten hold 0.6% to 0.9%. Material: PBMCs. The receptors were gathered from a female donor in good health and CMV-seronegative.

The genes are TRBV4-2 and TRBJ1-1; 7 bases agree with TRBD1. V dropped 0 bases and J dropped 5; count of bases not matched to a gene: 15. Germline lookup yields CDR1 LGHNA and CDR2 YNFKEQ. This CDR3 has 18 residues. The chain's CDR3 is CASSQDAVPGGRWTEAFF. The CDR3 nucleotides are TGTGCCAGCAGCCAAGATGCTGTTCCAGGGGGTAGGTGGACTGAAGCTTTCTTT.

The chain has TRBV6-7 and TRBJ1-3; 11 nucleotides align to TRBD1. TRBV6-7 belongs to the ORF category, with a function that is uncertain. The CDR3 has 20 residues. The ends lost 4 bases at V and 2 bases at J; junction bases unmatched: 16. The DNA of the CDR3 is TGTGCCAGCAGTTTAGCGGACAGGGGGCTCCCGTCTAAGCCTGGAAACACCATATATTTT. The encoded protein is CASSLADRGLPSKPGNTIYF.

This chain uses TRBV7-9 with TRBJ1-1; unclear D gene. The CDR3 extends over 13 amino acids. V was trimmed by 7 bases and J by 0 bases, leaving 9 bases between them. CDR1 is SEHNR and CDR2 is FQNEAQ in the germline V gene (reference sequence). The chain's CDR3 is CASTNEVNTEAFF. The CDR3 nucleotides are TGTGCCAGCACTAACGAGGTGAACACTGAAGCTTTCTTT.

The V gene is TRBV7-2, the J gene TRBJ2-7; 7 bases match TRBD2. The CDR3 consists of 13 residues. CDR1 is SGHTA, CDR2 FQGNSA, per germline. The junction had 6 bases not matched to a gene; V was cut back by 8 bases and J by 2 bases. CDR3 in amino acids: CASGGVGPYEQYF. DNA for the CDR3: TGTGCCAGCGGGGGGGTCGGCCCCTACGAGCAGTACTTC.

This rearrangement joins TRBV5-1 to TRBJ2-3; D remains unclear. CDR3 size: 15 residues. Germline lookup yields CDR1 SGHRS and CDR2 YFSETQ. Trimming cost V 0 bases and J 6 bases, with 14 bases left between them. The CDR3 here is CASSLALRVLDTQYF. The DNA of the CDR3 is TGCGCCAGCAGCTTGGCCCTCCGCGTTCTGGATACGCAGTATTTT.

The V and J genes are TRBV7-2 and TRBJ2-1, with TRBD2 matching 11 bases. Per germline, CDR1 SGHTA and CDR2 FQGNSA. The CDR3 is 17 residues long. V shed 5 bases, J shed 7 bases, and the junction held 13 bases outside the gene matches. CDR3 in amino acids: CASSLFGLAGIINEQFF. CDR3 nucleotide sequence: TGTGCCAGCAGCCTATTTGGACTAGCGGGCATTATAAATGAGCAGTTCTTC.

The CDR3 region is CASSLGTGGPYEQYF. Here the CDR3 DNA reads TGTGCCAGCAGCTTAGGGACAGGGGGTCCCTACGAGCAGTACTTC. The chain couples TRBV11-2 to TRBJ2-7; 10 bases align to TRBD1. Germline V gives CDR1 SGHAT, CDR2 FQNNGV. V lost 1 base and J lost 2; bases outside the gene matches: 2. This CDR3 has 15 amino acids.

This CDR3 is CARSLGEGWAKNIQYF. The CDR3, as DNA: TGTGCCAGAAGCTTGGGGGAGGGCTGGGCCAAAAACATTCAGTACTTC. The chain employs TRBV5-3 and TRBJ2-4, with TRBD2 matching over 7 bases. TRBV5-3 belongs to the ORF category, with a function that is uncertain. The CDR3 has 16 residues. Germline trimming cut 0 bases from V and 1 base from J; bases unmatched to any gene: 4.

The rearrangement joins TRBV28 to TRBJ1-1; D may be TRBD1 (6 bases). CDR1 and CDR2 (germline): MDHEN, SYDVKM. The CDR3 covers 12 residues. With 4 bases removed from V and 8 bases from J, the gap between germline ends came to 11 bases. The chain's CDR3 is CASSSWTEEAFF. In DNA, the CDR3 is TGTGCCAGCAGTTCGTGGACAGAAGAAGCTTTCTTT.

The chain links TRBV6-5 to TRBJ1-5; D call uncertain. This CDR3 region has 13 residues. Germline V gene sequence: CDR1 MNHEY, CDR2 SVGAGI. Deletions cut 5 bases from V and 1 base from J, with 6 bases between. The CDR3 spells CASSLMSNQPQHF. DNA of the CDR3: TGTGCCAGCAGTCTTATGAGCAATCAGCCCCAGCATTTT.

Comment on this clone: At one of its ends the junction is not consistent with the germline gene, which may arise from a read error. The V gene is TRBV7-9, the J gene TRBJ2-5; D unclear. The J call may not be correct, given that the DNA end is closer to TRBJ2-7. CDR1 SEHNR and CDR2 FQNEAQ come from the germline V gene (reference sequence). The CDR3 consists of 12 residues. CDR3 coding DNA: TGTGCCACGGTGGAGTCCTCCCACGAGCAGTACTTC. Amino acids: CATVESSHEQYF.

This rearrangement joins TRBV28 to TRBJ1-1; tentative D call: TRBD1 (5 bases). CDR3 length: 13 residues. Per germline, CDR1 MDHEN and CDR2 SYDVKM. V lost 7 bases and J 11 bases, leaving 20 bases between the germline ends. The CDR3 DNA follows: TGTGCCAGCACTTATGGGGGGAGGGAGGTGGCTTTCTTT. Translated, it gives CASTYGGREVAFF.

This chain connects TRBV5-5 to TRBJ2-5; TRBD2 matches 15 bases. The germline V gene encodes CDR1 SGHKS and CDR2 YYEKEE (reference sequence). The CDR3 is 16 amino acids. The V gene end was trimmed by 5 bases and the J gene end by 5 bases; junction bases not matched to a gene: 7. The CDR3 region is CASSRAGLAGGETQYF. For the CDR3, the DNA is TGTGCCAGCAGTCGCGCGGGACTAGCGGGGGGTGAGACCCAGTACTTC. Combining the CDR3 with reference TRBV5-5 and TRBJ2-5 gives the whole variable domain DAGVTQSPTHLIKTRGQQVTLRCSPISGHKSVSWYQQVLGQGPQFIFQYYEKEERGRGNFPDRFSARQFPNYSSELNVNALLLGDSALYLCASSRAGLAGGETQYFGPGTRLLVL.

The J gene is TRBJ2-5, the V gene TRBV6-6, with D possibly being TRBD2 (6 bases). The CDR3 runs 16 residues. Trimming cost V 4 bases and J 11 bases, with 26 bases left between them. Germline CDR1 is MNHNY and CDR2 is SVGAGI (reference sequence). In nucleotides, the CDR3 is TGTGCCAGCAGTTTACCCCAGGGACTCAATTTAGGTGAGCAGTACTTC. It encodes CASSLPQGLNLGEQYF.

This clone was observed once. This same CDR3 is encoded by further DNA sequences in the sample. The CDR3 DNA reads as TGTGCCAGCAGTTTAGGGCAGACCACCGGGGAGCTGTTTTTT. Encoded protein: CASSLGQTTGELFF. The chain is built from TRBV27 and TRBJ2-2; D not resolved. The CDR3 loop spans 14 amino acids. Germline V gene data show CDR1 as MNHEY and CDR2 as SMNVEV (reference sequence). V shed 2 bases and J shed 4 bases, with 8 bases lying between them.

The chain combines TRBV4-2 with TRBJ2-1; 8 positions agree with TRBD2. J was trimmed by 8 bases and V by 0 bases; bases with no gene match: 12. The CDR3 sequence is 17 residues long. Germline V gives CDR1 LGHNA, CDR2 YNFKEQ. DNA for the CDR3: TGTGCCAGCAGCCAAGATCTGGTCCGGGGGGGCCTGGATGAGCAGTTCTTC. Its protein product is CASSQDLVRGGLDEQFF.

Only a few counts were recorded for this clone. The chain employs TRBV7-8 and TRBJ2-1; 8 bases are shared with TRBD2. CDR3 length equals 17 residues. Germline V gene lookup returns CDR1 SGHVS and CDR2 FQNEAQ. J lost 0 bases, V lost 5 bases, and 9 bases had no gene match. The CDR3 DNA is TGTGCCAGCAGCCTCATAGCGGGGAAGGGCTCCTACAATGAGCAGTTCTTC. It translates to CASSLIAGKGSYNEQFF. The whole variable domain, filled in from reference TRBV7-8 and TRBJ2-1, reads GAGVSQSPRYKVAKRGQDVALRCDPISGHVSLFWYQQALGQGPEFLTYFQNEAQLDKSGLPSDRFFAERPEGSVSTLKIQRTQQEDSAVYLCASSLIAGKGSYNEQFFGPGTRLTVL.

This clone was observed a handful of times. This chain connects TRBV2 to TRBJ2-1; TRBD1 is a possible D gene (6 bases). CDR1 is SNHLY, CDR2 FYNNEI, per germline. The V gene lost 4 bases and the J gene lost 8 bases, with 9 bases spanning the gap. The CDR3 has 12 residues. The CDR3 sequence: CASSVQGYEQFF. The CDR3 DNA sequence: TGTGCCAGCAGTGTTCAGGGGTATGAGCAGTTCTTC.

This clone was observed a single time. CDR3 amino acids: CASRSLGDTQYF. Written as DNA, the CDR3 is TGTGCCAGCAGATCCCTCGGGGATACGCAGTATTTT. The chain recombines TRBV7-2 with TRBJ2-3, with no clear D. Germline CDR1 SGHTA, CDR2 FQGNSA. Trimming took 6 bases from V and 6 from J, leaving 10 bases between them. The CDR3 sequence is 12 residues long.

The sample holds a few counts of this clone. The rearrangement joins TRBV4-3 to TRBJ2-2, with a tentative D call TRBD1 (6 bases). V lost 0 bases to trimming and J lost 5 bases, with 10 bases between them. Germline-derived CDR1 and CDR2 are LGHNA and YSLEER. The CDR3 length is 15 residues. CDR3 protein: CASSQDHRVTGELFF. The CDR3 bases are TGCGCCAGCAGCCAAGATCACAGGGTTACCGGGGAGCTGTTTTTT.

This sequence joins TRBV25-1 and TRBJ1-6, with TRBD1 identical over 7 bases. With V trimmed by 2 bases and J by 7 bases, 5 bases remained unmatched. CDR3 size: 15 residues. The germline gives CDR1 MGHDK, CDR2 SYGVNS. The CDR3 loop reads CASSELGTANSPLHF. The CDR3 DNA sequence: TGTGCCAGCAGTGAACTAGGGACAGCAAATTCACCCCTCCACTTT.

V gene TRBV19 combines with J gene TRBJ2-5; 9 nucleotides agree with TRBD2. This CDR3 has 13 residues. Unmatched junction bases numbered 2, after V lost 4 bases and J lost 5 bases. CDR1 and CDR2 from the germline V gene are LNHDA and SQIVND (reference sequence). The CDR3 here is CASSSGLAETQYF. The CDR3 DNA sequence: TGTGCCAGTAGTAGCGGACTAGCGGAGACCCAGTACTTC.

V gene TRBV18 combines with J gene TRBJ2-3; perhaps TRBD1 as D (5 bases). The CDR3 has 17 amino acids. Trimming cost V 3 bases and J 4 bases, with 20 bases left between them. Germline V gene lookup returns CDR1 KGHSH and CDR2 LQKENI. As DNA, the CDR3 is TGTGCCAGCTCACCCTTTTTTCAGGGAATGGGCCCAGATACGCAGTATTTT. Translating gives CASSPFFQGMGPDTQYF.